This T cell receptor beta chain was sequenced during a study of T cell changes during pregnancy in multiple sclerosis (dated by TCRdb to about 2019). For the study in its entirety: Changes in the T cell repertoire over the course of pregnancy were examined in this study in women with multiple sclerosis.

This clone turned up a few times. The antigen this receptor binds is unknown. No much larger clone exists at a distance of one base, and base qualities are not known. The library relied on the immunoSEQ multiplex PCR assay. Not all clones reach the TCRdb copy of this immuneACCESS table, which keeps in-frame sequences only. Checked studies attribute under half of the gap to unresolved V genes and leave the rest unexplained. The table for this sample lists about 40,000 clones; about nine tenths of them were counted only once. In total, the top ten clones hold 0.4% to 0.45% of the sample. The receptor comes from a female donor with multiple sclerosis, enrolled in a pregnancy study. The starting material was CD4+ T cells from peripheral blood mononuclear cells, obtained in the third trimester of pregnancy.

At the DNA level, the sequence is TGTGCCAGCAGCTTAGGCGGGTTAGGACTAGCGGACGGCACAGATACGCAGTATTTT. Its coded protein is CASSLGGLGLADGTDTQYF. The chain links TRBV13 with TRBJ2-3, and TRBD2 matches 10 of the central bases. CDR1 PRHDT and CDR2 FYEKMQ were looked up in the germline V gene (reference sequence). For this chain, trimming is 0 bases at the V end and 1 base at the J end, and the number of junction bases without a gene match is 10. The CDR3, from cysteine to phenylalanine, totals 19 residues. Solely the CDR3 DNA is kept, with 57 bases framed from the first base.